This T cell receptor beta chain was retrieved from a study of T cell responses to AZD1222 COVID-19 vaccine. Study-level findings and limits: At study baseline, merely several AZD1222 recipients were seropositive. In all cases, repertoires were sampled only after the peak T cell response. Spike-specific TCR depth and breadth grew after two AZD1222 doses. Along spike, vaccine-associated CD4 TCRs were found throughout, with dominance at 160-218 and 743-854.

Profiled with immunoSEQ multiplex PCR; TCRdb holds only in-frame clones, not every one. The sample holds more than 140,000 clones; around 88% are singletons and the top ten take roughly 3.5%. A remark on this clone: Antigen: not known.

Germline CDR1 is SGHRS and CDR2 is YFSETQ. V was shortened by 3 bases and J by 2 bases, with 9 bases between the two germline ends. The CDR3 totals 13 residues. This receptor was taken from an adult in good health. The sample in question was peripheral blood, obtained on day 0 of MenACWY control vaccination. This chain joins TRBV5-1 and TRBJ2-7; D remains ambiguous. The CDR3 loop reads CASSSAGAYEQYF. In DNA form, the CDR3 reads TGCGCCAGCAGCTCGGCAGGAGCCTACGAGCAGTACTTC. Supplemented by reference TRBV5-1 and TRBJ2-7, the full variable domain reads KAGVTQTPRYLIKTRGQQVTLSCSPISGHRSVSWYQQTPGQGLQFLFEYFSETQRNKGNFPGRFSGRQFSNSRSEMNVSTLELGDSALYLCASSSAGAYEQYFGPGTRLTVT.